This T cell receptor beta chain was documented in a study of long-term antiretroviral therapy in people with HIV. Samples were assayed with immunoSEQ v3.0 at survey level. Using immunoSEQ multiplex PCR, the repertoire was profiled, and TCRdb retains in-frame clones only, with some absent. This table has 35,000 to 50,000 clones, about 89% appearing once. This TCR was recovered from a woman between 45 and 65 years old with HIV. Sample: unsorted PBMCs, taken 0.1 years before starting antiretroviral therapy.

CDR3 nucleotides: TGTGCCTCCGGGATCCGCTCTGGAAACACCATATATTTT. This gives the protein CASGIRSGNTIYF. The chain has TRBV6-5 and TRBJ1-3; D unclear. CDR3 length: 13 residues. In germline, CDR1 is MNHEY, CDR2 SVGAGI. Trimming shortened V by 11 bases and J by 0 bases, and 11 bases separated the two germline ends.